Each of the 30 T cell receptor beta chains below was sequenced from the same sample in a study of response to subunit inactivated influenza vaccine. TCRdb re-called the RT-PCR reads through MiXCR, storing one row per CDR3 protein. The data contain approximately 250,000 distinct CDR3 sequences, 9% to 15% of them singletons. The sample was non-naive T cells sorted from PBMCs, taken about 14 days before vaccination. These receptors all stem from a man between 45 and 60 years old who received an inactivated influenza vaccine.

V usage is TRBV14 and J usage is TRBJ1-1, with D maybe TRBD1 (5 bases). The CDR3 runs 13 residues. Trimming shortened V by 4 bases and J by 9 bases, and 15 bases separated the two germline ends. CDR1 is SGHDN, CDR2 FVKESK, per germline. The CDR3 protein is CASSRTGTKQAFF. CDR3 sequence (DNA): TGTGCCAGCAGCCGAACCGGGACGAAGCAAGCTTTCTTT.

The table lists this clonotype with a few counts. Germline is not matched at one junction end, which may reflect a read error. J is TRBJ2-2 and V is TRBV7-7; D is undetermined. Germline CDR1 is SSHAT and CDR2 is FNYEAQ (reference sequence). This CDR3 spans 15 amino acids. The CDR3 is CASSSSPWGTGELFF. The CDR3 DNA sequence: TGTGCTAGCAGCTCGAGTCCCTGGGGCACCGGGGAGCTGTTTTTT.

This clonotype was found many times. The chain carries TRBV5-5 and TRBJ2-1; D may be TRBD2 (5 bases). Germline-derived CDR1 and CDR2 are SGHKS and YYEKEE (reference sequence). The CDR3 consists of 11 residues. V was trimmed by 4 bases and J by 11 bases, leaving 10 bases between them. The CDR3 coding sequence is TGTGCCAGCAGCCTCGGACTCAAGCAGTTCTTC. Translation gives CASSLGLKQFF.

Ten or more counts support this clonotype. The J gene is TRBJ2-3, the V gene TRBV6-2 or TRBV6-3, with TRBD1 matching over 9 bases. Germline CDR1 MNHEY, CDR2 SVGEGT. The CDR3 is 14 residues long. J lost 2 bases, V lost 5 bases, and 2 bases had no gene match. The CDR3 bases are TGTGCCAGCAGTCGGACAGGGGTCACAGATACGCAGTATTTT. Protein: CASSRTGVTDTQYF.

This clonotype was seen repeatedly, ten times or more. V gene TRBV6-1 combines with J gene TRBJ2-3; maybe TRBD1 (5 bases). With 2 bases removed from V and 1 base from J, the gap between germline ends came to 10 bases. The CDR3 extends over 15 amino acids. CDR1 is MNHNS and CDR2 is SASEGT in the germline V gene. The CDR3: CASSEQGLGTDTQYF. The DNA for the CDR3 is TGTGCCAGCAGTGAACAGGGATTAGGCACAGATACGCAGTATTTT.

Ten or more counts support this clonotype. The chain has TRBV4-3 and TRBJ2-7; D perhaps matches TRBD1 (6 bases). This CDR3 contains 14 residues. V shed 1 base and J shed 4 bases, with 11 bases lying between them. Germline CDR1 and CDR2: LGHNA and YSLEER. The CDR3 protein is CASSQGPGEYEQYF. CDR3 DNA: TGCGCCAGCAGCCAAGGGCCAGGGGAATACGAGCAGTACTTC.

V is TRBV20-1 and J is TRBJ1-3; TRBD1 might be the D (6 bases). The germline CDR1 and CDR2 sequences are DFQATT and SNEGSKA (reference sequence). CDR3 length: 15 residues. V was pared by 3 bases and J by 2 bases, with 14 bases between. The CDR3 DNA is TGCAGTGCTAGCGGACAGATGTTGGCTGGAAACACCATATATTTT. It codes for CSASGQMLAGNTIYF.

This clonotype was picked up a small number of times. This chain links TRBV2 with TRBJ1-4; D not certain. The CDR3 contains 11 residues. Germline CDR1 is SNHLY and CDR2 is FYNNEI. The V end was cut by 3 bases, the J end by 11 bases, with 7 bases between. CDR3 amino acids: CASSEWEKLFF. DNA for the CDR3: TGTGCCAGCAGTGAGTGGGAGAAACTGTTTTTT.

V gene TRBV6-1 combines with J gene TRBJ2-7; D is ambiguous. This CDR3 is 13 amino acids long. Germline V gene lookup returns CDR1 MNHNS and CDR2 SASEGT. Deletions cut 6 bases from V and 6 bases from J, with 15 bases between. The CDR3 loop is CASREFRAGEQYF. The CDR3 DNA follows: TGTGCCAGCAGAGAATTCCGGGCAGGCGAGCAGTACTTC.

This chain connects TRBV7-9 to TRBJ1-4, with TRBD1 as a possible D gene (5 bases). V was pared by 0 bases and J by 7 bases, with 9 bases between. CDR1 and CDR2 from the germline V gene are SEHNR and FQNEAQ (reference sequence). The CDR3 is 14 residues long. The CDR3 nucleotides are TGTGCCAGCAGCTTAGCGTGGGGCAGTGAAAAACTGTTTTTT. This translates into CASSLAWGSEKLFF. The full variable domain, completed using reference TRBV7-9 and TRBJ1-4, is DTGVSQNPRHKITKRGQNVTFRCDPISEHNRLYWYRQTLGQGPEFLTYFQNEAQLEKSRLLSDRFSAERPKGSFSTLEIQRTEQGDSAMYLCASSLAWGSEKLFFGSGTQLSVL.

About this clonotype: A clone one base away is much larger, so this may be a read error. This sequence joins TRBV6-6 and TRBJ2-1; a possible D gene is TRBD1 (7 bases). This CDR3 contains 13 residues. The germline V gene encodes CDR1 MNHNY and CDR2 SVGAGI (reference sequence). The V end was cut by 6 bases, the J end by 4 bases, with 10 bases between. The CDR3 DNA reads TGTGCCAGCAGGCGGGACAGATACAATGAGCAGTTCTTC. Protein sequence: CASRRDRYNEQFF.

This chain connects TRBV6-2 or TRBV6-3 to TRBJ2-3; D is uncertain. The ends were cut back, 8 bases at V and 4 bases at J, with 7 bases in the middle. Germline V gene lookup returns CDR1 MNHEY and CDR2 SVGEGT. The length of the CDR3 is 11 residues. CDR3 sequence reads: CASAVADTQYF. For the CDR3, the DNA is TGTGCCAGCGCCGTGGCAGATACGCAGTATTTT.

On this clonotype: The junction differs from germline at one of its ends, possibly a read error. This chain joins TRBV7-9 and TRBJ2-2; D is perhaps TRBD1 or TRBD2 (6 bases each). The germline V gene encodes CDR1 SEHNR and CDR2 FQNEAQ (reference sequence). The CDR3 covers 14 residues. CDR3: CDSRPRGLSGELFF. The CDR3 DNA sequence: TGTGACAGCAGGCCCCGGGGGCTATCCGGGGAGCTGTTTTTT.

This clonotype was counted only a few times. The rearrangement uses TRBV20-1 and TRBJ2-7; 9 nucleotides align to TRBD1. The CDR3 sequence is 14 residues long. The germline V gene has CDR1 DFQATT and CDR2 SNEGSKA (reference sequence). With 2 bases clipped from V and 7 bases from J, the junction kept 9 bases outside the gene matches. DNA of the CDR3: TGCAGTGCTAGACCCCGGACAGGGGCTAGGGAGCAGTACTTC. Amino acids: CSARPRTGAREQYF.

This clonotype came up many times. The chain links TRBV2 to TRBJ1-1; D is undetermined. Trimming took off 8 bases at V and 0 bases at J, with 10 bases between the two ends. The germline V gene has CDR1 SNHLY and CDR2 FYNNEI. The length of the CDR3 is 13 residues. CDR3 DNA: TGTGCCAGCGGTCCGGATATGAACACTGAAGCTTTCTTT. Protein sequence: CASGPDMNTEAFF.

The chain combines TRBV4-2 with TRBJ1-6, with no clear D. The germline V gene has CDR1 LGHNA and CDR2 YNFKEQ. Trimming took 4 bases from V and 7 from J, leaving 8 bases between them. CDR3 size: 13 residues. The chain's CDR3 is CASSPDGNSPLHF. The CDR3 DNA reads TGTGCCAGCAGCCCGGACGGCAATTCACCCCTCCACTTT.

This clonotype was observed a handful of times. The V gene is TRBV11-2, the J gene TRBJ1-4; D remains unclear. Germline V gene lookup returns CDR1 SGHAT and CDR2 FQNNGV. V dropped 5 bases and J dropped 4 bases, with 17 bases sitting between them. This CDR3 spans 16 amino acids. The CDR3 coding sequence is TGTGCCAGCAGCGGCGCCGGAGTCAGTGATAATGAAAAACTGTTTTTT. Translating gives CASSGAGVSDNEKLFF.

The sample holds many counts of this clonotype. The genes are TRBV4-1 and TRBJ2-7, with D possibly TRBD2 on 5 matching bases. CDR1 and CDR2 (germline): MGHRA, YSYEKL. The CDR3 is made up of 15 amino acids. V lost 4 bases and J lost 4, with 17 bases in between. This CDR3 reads CASSPSGLFPYEQYF. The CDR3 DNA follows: TGCGCCAGCAGCCCCTCAGGACTGTTCCCTTACGAGCAGTACTTC.

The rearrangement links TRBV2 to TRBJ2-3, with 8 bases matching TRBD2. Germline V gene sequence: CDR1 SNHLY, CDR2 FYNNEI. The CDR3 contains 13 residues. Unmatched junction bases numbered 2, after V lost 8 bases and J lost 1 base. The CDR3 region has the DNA TGTGCCAGCCGGACTAGCCGCACAGATACGCAGTATTTT. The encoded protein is CASRTSRTDTQYF.

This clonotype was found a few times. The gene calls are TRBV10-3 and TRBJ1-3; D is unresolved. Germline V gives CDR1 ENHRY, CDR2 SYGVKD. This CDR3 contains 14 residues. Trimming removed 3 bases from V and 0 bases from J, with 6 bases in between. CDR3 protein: CAISDGVSGNTIYF. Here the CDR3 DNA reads TGTGCCATCAGTGACGGGGTCTCTGGAAACACCATATATTTT.

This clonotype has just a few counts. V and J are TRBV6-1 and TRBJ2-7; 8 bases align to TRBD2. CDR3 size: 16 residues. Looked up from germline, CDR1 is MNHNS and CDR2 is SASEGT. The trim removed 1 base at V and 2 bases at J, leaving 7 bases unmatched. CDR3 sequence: CASSEVGGGGPYEQYF. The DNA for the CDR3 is TGTGCCAGCAGTGAAGTAGGCGGCGGGGGGCCCTACGAGCAGTACTTC.

CDR3 sequence (DNA): TGTGCCAGTAGTATCCGGGGGGCTGAGACTGAAGCTTTCTTT. Its translation: CASSIRGAETEAFF. The gene calls are TRBV19 and TRBJ1-1, with D possibly TRBD1 on 6 matching bases. CDR1 LNHDA and CDR2 SQIVND come from the germline V gene (reference sequence). The CDR3 covers 14 residues. The V end was cut by 3 bases, the J end by 5 bases, with 13 bases between.

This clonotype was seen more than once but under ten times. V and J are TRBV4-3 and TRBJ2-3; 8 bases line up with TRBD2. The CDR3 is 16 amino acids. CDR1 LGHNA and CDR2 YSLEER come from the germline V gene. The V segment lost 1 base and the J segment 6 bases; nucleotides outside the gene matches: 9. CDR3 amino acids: CASSQVPAGVGDTQYF. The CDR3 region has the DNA TGCGCCAGCAGCCAAGTCCCAGCGGGAGTAGGGGATACGCAGTATTTT.

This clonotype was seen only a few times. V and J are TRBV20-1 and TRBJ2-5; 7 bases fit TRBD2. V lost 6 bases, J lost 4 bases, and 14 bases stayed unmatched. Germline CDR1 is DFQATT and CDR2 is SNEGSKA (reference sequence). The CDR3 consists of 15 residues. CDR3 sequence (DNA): TGCAGTGCCGGGGCTTCGAGGGGAGGGCCAGAGACCCAGTACTTC. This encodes CSAGASRGGPETQYF.

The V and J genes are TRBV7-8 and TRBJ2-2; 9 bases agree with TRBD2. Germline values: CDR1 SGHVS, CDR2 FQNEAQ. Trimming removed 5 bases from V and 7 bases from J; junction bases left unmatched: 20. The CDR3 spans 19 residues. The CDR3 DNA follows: TGTGCCAGCAGCCTAACTTTGATTTCTAGCGGGGCGGGTGGCGGGGAGCTGTTTTTT. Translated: CASSLTLISSGAGGGELFF.

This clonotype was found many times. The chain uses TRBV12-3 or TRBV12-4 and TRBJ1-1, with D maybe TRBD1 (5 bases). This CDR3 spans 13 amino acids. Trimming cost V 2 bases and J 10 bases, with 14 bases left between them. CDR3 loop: CASSLSGTGGAFF. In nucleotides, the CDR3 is TGTGCCAGCAGTTTAAGCGGGACTGGCGGAGCTTTCTTT.

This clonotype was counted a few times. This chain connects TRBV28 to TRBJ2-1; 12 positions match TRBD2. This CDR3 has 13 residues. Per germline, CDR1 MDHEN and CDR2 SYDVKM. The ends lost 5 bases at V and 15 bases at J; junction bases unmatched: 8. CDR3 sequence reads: CASSIPTSGGPFF. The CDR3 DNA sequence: TGTGCCAGCAGTATCCCTACTAGCGGGGGGCCGTTCTTC.

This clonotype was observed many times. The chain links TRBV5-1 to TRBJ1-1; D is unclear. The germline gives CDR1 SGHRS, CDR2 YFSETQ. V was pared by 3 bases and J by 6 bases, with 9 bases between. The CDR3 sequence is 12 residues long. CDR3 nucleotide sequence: TGCGCCAGCAGCTCTAATGGCGCTGAAGCTTTCTTT. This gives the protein CASSSNGAEAFF.

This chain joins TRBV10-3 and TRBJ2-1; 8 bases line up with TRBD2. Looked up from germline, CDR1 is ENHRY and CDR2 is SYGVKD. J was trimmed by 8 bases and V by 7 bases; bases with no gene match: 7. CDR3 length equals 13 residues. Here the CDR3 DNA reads TGTGCCATCACCAGCGGGAGAAGTTATGAGCAGTTCTTC. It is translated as CAITSGRSYEQFF.

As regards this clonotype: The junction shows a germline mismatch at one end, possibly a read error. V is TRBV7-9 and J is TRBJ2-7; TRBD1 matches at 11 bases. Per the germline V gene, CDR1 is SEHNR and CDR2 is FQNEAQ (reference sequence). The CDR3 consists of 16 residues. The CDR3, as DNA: TGTGCCAGCAGCACTATCCGGGACAGGGGGTTTTTCGAGAAGTACTTC. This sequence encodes CASSTIRDRGFFEKYF.